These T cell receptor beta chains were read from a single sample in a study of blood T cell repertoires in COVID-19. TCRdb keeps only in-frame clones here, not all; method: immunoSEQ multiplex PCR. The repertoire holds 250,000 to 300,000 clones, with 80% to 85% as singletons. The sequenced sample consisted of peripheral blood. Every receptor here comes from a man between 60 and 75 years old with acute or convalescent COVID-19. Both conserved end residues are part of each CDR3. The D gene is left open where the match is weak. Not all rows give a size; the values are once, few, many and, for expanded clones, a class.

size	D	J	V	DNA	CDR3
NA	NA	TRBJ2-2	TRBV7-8	TGTGCCAGCAGCTTAGGTCTAGTTACCGGGGAGCTGTTTTTT	CASSLGLVTGELFF
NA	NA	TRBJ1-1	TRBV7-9	TGTGCCAGCAGCGTCTTAATAAAGGAGGGAGACACTGAAGCTTTCTTT	CASSVLIKEGDTEAFF
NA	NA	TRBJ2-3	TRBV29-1	TGCAGCGTTGGCTCGCGGAGTACCGCAGATACGCAGTATTTT	CSVGSRSTADTQYF
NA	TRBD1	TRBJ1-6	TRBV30	TGTGCCTGGAATCCACAGGGGTACTATAATTCACCCCTCCACTTT	CAWNPQGYYNSPLHF
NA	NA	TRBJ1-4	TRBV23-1	TGCGCCAGCAGTCAATCTTTCGTTAGGCGGTATCTGTTTTTT	CASSQSFVRRYLFF
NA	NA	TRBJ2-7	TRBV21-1	TGTGCCAGCAGCGACCGGACTAGCGGGACCTACGAGCAGTACTTC	CASSDRTSGTYEQYF
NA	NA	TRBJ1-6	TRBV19	TGTGCCAGTAGTATTGGCCGACAGAGCTACTCGAATAATTCACCCCTCCACTTT	CASSIGRQSYSNNSPLHF
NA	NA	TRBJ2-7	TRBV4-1	TGCGCCAGCAGCCAAGCAGGGACCTACGAGCAGTACTTC	CASSQAGTYEQYF
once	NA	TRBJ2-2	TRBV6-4	TGTGCCAGCAGATCGGGAACGAACACCGGGGAGCTGTTTTTT	CASRSGTNTGELFF
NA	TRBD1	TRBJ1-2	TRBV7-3	TGTGCCAGCAGCTTAATGTCAGGGGGGAACTATGGCTACACCTTC	CASSLMSGGNYGYTF
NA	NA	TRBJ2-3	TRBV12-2	TGTGCAAGTCGCTTGGACAGGGAATACGATACGCAGTATTTT	CASRLDREYDTQYF
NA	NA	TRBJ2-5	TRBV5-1	TGCGCCAGCAGCTTGAGCCGGGAGACCCAGTACTTC	CASSLSRETQYF
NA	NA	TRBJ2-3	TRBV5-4	TGTGCCAGCAGCTCCCAACTAGGGTCGGAAACAGATACGCAGTATTTT	CASSSQLGSETDTQYF
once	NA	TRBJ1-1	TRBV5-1	TGCGCCAGCAGCTATGCTCGGACAGAGGCCTGGACTGAAGCTTTCTTT	CASSYARTEAWTEAFF
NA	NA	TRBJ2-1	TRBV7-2	TGTGCCAGCAGCTTACAGGGGTCGCATGAGCAGTTCTTC	CASSLQGSHEQFF
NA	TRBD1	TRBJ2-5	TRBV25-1	TGTGCCAGCACCGGGACAGCCTTCCAAGAGACCCAGTACTTC	CASTGTAFQETQYF
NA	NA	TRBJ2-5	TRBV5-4	TGTGCCAGCAGCCTGGGGGCCGGGGAGGAGACCCAGTACTTC	CASSLGAGEETQYF
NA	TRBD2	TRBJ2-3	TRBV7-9	TGTGCCAGCAGCCCGGGACTAGCGGGAGCAGATACGCAGTATTTT	CASSPGLAGADTQYF
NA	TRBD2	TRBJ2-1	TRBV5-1	TGCGCCAGCAGCTCGGCCGGGACTAGGAGGCATGAGCAGTTCTTC	CASSSAGTRRHEQFF
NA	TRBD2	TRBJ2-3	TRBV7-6	TGTGCCAGCAGCTTACCCCAGCGGGGCTTAATCACAGATACGCAGTATTTT	CASSLPQRGLITDTQYF
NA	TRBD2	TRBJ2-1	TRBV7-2	TGTGCCAGCAGCTTAGCCGGGACTAGCGGGAGAAATGAGCAGTTCTTC	CASSLAGTSGRNEQFF
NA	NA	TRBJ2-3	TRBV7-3	TGTGCCAGCAGCCCCGCTAGGGGCTTGACAGATACGCAGTATTTT	CASSPARGLTDTQYF
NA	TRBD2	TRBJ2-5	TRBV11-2	TGTGCCAGCAGCTACCGGACCGGGGGGGGGCGCGAGACCCAGTACTTC	CASSYRTGGGRETQYF
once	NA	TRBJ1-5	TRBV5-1	TGCGCCAGCAGCTCCGACCCCGGGACATCGCAGCCCCAGCATTTT	CASSSDPGTSQPQHF
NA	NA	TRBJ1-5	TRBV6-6	TGTGCCAGCACCTCGACAGGCTTCCAGCATTTT	CASTSTGFQHF
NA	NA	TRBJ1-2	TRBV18	TGTGCCAGCTCACCAAACTTCCTTTCCTATGGCTACACCTTC	CASSPNFLSYGYTF
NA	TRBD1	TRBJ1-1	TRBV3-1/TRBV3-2	TGTGCCAGCAGCCCACGGACAGGGATAACTGAAGCTTTCTTT	CASSPRTGITEAFF
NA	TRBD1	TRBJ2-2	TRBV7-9	TGTGCCACTCCGGGACAGGGGTCGAACGCGAACACCGGGGAGCTGTTTTTT	CATPGQGSNANTGELFF
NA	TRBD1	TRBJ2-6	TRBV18	TGTGCCAGCTCACTAGCCGGGACAGGTTACTCTGGGGCCAACGTCCTGACTTTC	CASSLAGTGYSGANVLTF
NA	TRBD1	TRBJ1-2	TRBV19	TGTGCCACCGCCGGGACAGGGAGGCGGACTGGTGGCTACACCTTC	CATAGTGRRTGGYTF
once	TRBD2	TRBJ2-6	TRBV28	TGTGCCCTGGGAGGGAGCTCTGGGGCCAACGTCCTGACTTTC	CALGGSSGANVLTF
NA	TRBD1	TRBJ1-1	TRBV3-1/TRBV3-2	TGTGCCAGCAGCCAAAGGGACAGAAACACTGAAGCTTTCTTT	CASSQRDRNTEAFF
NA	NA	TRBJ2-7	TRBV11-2	TGTGCCAGCACCCAGATACGGGGGTCCCACGAGCAGTACTTC	CASTQIRGSHEQYF
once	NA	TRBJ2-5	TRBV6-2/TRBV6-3	TGTGCCAGCAGTATAGTGGAGACCCAGTACTTC	CASSIVETQYF
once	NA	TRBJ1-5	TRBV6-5	TGTGCCAGCAGTTATTTAGACAACCAGCCCCAGCATTTT	CASSYLDNQPQHF
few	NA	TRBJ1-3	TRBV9	TGTGCCAGCAGCGGGACAGTTAAGGGCGGAAACACCATATATTTT	CASSGTVKGGNTIYF
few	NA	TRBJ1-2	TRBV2	TGTGCCAGCAGACTTCAGGGTAATCCTAACTATGGCTACACCTTC	CASRLQGNPNYGYTF
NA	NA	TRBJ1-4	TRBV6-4	TGTGCCAGCAGTTTTCTGGGGGGTGAAAAACTGTTTTTT	CASSFLGGEKLFF
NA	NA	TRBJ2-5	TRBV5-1	TGCGCCAGCAGCCGGATACTAGCTCAGGAGACCCAGTACTTC	CASSRILAQETQYF
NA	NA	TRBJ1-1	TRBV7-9	TGTGCCAGCAGCTTCCAGGGAAATCGGGGGACTGAAGCTTTCTTT	CASSFQGNRGTEAFF
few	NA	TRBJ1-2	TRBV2	TGTGCCAGCAGTGAAGAGGGGCGAGGATATGGCTACACCTTC	CASSEEGRGYGYTF
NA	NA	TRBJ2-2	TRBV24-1	TGTGCCACCAGTGCGGGAACTACGAACACCGGGGAGCTGTTTTTT	CATSAGTTNTGELFF